This is a list of T cell receptor beta chains from one sample in a study of blood T cell repertoires in COVID-19. The repertoire was sequenced with immunoSEQ multiplex PCR; TCRdb's copy has only in-frame clones and lacks some. The sample includes fewer than 100,000 clones, just under 90% of them seen just once. The sequenced sample consisted of peripheral blood. The receptors originated from a human donor in a cohort sampled during active COVID-19. Both conserved end residues are part of each CDR3. The order of the fields is clone size, V gene, J gene, D gene, CDR3 protein, CDR3 DNA. D genes are given only for firm matches. The listing skips clone size in some rows; elsewhere it reads once, few, many or a size class.

-	TRBV9	TRBJ2-5	-	CASSVDPRGETQYF	TGTGCCAGCAGCGTAGACCCCAGAGGAGAGACCCAGTACTTC
-	TRBV28	TRBJ2-3	-	CASSLSGLGGAADTQYF	TGTGCCAGCAGTTTATCGGGACTGGGCGGGGCCGCAGATACGCAGTATTTT
-	TRBV27	TRBJ2-7	TRBD2	CASSSLAGGNEQYF	TGTGCCAGCAGTTCGCTAGCGGGAGGCAACGAGCAGTACTTC
-	TRBV7-9	TRBJ2-1	-	CASSLATRNGYNEQFF	TGTGCCAGCAGCTTAGCGACTAGGAATGGATACAATGAGCAGTTCTTC
-	TRBV5-1	TRBJ2-2	TRBD1	CASRAGQGSTGELFF	TGCGCCAGCAGGGCGGGACAGGGGAGCACCGGGGAGCTGTTTTTT
-	TRBV9	TRBJ2-3	TRBD2	CASSRTSGSGADTQYF	TGTGCCAGCAGCCGGACTAGCGGGAGCGGGGCAGATACGCAGTATTTT
once	TRBV6-2/TRBV6-3	TRBJ1-1	-	CASSYGSGLNTEAFF	TGTGCCAGCAGTTACGGGTCAGGGCTGAACACTGAAGCTTTCTTT
once	TRBV6-1	TRBJ2-1	-	CASSEGGGHLTYNEQFF	TGTGCCAGCAGTGAAGGAGGTGGCCACTTAACCTACAATGAGCAGTTCTTC
-	TRBV15	TRBJ2-5	TRBD1	CATSRDWDRGQETQYF	TGTGCCACCAGCAGAGATTGGGACAGGGGGCAAGAGACCCAGTACTTC
-	TRBV7-9	TRBJ2-1	TRBD1	CASNLGQHNEQFF	TGTGCCAGCAACCTGGGACAGCACAATGAGCAGTTCTTC
-	TRBV7-3	TRBJ2-1	TRBD2	CASSPQAGRYNEQFF	TGTGCCAGCAGCCCACAAGCGGGACGGTACAATGAGCAGTTCTTC